The 23 T cell receptor beta chains listed next were all sequenced from one sample in a study of blood T cell repertoires in COVID-19. The method was immunoSEQ multiplex PCR; TCRdb's version includes in-frame clones alone and lacks a portion of them. Of roughly 190,000 clones listed, 60% to 85% were seen once; the top ten hold around 7.9%. The sequencing sample was made of peripheral blood. The receptors derive from a woman aged 45-59 years with active or convalescent COVID-19.

The rearrangement links TRBV5-4 to TRBJ2-7; tentative D call: TRBD2 (6 bases). Trimming took 0 bases from V and 0 from J, leaving 10 bases between them. The CDR3 spans 15 residues. Germline CDR1 is SGHNT and CDR2 is YYREEE (reference sequence). The CDR3 DNA reads TGTGCCAGCAGCTTGGGCGGGGAGTACTCCTACGAGCAGTACTTC. Amino acids: CASSLGGEYSYEQYF.

The chain joins TRBV19 to TRBJ1-5, with D perhaps matching TRBD1 (5 bases). The V end lost 6 bases, the J end lost 6 bases, and 21 bases lay between the germline ends. This CDR3 is built from 16 residues. CDR1 is LNHDA, CDR2 SQIVND, per germline (reference sequence). CDR3 DNA sequence: TGTGCCAGTAGCCCCTTGGAAGGGGTGGGGGGTCAGCCCCAGCATTTT. Amino acid sequence: CASSPLEGVGGQPQHF.

This clone has only a few counts. The V and J genes are TRBV6-5 and TRBJ1-3; the D gene is possibly TRBD1 (6 bases). The CDR3 has 13 amino acids. CDR1 is MNHEY, CDR2 SVGAGI, per germline. V shed 10 bases and J shed 4 bases, with 14 bases lying between them. CDR3 in DNA: TGTGCCACTGGACAGCGGCAGGGAAACACCATATATTTT. Its translation: CATGQRQGNTIYF.

The V and J genes are TRBV21-1 and TRBJ2-1; the table names TRBD1, a call not compared with the DNA. TRBV21-1 is deemed a pseudogene. The length of the CDR3 is 19 residues. The DNA of the CDR3 is TGTGCCAGCAGCAAAATTGGGAGACGCCGGGACAGGGGGCCGAATGAGCAGTTCTTC. It specifies CASSKIGRRRDRGPNEQFF.

This chain joins TRBV30 and TRBJ2-3, with 10 nucleotides matching TRBD2. V was pared by 4 bases and J by 0 bases, with 7 bases of the junction left unmatched. Germline CDR1 reads GTSNPN; CDR2 reads SVGIG (reference sequence). CDR3 size: 16 residues. CDR3 loop: CAWNKGLATSTDTQYF. CDR3 coding DNA: TGTGCCTGGAACAAGGGACTAGCGACTAGCACAGATACGCAGTATTTT.

The chain uses TRBV7-9 and TRBJ2-3; D might be TRBD1 (6 bases). This CDR3 has 16 amino acids. V was shortened by 5 bases and J by 4 bases, with 19 bases between the two germline ends. CDR1 is SEHNR, CDR2 FQNEAQ, per germline (reference sequence). The CDR3, as DNA: TGTGCCAGCAGCCACGACTCATCAGGGGATTCAGATACGCAGTATTTT. It encodes CASSHDSSGDSDTQYF.

The V and J genes are TRBV19 and TRBJ2-1; the D gene is possibly TRBD2 (5 bases). Between the trimmed V and J ends, which lost 4 bases and 6 bases, there was a span of 16 bases. There are 15 residues in the CDR3. CDR1 and CDR2 (germline): LNHDA, SQIVND (reference sequence). CDR3 DNA sequence: TGTGCCAGTAGTACTAGGACTCTACTCCTCAATGAGCAGTTCTTC. As protein: CASSTRTLLLNEQFF. The full variable domain, with the rest looked up from reference TRBV19 and TRBJ2-1, is DGGITQSPKYLFRKEGQNVTLSCEQNLNHDAMYWYRQDPGQGLRLIYYSQIVNDFQKGDIAEGYSVSREKKESFPLTVTSAQKNPTAFYLCASSTRTLLLNEQFFGPGTRLTVL.

The chain employs TRBV19 and TRBJ1-1; TRBD1 matches 10 bases. Trimming cost V 5 bases and J 3 bases; bases outside gene matches: 12. Germline CDR1 is LNHDA and CDR2 is SQIVND (reference sequence). CDR3 length: 17 residues. Here the CDR3 reads CASSFIWDRGYDTEAFF. The CDR3 DNA reads TGTGCCAGTAGTTTTATTTGGGACAGGGGATATGACACTGAAGCTTTCTTT.

This CDR3 is CASSPRQGGYNEQFF. In DNA, the CDR3 is TGTGCCAGCAGCCCGCGACAGGGGGGCTACAATGAGCAGTTCTTC. The chain employs TRBV7-2 and TRBJ2-1; TRBD1 matches 9 bases. Germline-derived CDR1 and CDR2 are SGHTA and FQGNSA. V lost 5 bases to trimming and J lost 3 bases; unmatched junction nucleotides: 5. The CDR3 is 15 residues long.

The chain is built from TRBV15 and TRBJ1-5; a possible D gene is TRBD1 (6 bases). This CDR3 has 15 amino acids. Germline V gene lookup returns CDR1 LNHNV and CDR2 YYDKDF (reference sequence). V was trimmed by 1 base and J by 1 base, leaving 8 bases between them. Written as DNA, the CDR3 is TGTGCCACCAGCAGAGGCGGACAGAGCAATCAGCCCCAGCATTTT. This codes for CATSRGGQSNQPQHF. The full variable domain, rest sourced from reference TRBV15 and TRBJ1-5, is DAMVIQNPRYQVTQFGKPVTLSCSQTLNHNVMYWYQQKSSQAPKLLFHYYDKDFNNEADTPDNFQSRRPNTSFCFLDIRSPGLGDTAMYLCATSRGGQSNQPQHFGDGTRLSIL.

The V gene is TRBV9, the J gene TRBJ1-4, with D unresolved. Germline V gives CDR1 SGDLS, CDR2 YYNGEE. This CDR3 is built from 14 residues. Between the trimmed V and J ends, which lost 3 bases and 7 bases, there was a span of 13 bases. The CDR3 DNA sequence: TGTGCCAGCAGCGCGACTGCTGGCGGTGAAAAACTGTTTTTT. The encoded protein is CASSATAGGEKLFF. Full variable domain (rest looked up from reference TRBV9 and TRBJ1-4): DSGVTQTPKHLITATGQRVTLRCSPRSGDLSVYWYQQSLDQGLQFLIQYYNGEERAKGNILERFSAQQFPDLHSELNLSSLELGDSALYFCASSATAGGEKLFFGSGTQLSVL.

The chain uses TRBV7-6 and TRBJ1-3; a possible D gene is TRBD1 (6 bases). V lost 6 bases to trimming and J lost 7 bases, with 16 bases between them. Germline lookup yields CDR1 SGHVS and CDR2 FNYEAQ. The CDR3 sequence is 14 residues long. The CDR3 DNA is TGTGCCAGCAGTGCAGGGGACCTGGAGAACACCATATATTTT. It yields the protein CASSAGDLENTIYF.

This chain connects TRBV3-1 (or the pseudogene TRBV3-2) to TRBJ1-1, with 8 bases that match TRBD1. The ends lost 3 bases at V and 7 bases at J; junction bases unmatched: 7. In germline, CDR1 is LGHDT, CDR2 YNNKEL (reference sequence). The CDR3 runs 14 residues. As DNA, the CDR3 is TGTGCCAGCAGCCACCTGGACAGGGCAGATGAAGCTTTCTTT. Amino acid sequence: CASSHLDRADEAFF.

V and J are TRBV3-1 (or the pseudogene TRBV3-2) and TRBJ2-7, with a possible D match to TRBD2 (5 bases). Germline CDR1 LGHDT, CDR2 YNNKEL (reference sequence). The CDR3 totals 13 residues. With 7 bases removed from V and 3 bases from J, the gap between germline ends came to 13 bases. The CDR3 DNA reads TGTGCCAGCAACCAGGTGGCGGGCTACGAGCAGTACTTC. It codes for CASNQVAGYEQYF.

V is TRBV18 and J is TRBJ2-7, with TRBD2 matching over 10 bases. The CDR3 is 15 residues long. CDR1 KGHSH and CDR2 LQKENI come from the germline V gene. V was clipped by 2 bases and J by 5 bases; unmatched bases: 6. DNA for the CDR3: TGTGCCAGCTCACCAGAACTAGCGGGAACCCACGAGCAGTACTTC. Protein product: CASSPELAGTHEQYF.

The rearrangement uses TRBV25-1 and TRBJ1-1, with 9 bases matching TRBD1. CDR1 and CDR2 (germline): MGHDK, SYGVNS. This CDR3 contains 15 residues. V lost 4 bases to trimming and J lost 4 bases; unmatched junction nucleotides: 7. Written as DNA, the CDR3 is TGTGCCAGCAGTGGGGGGGGACAGGGTGGCACTGAAGCTTTCTTT. This sequence encodes CASSGGGQGGTEAFF.

The chain has TRBV7-2 and TRBJ1-1; D not resolved. From germline, CDR1 is SGHTA and CDR2 FQGNSA. Trimming removed 1 base from V and 4 bases from J, with 13 bases in between. The CDR3 has 15 residues. CDR3 amino acids: CASSLDGLPRTEAFF. In nucleotides, the CDR3 is TGTGCCAGCAGCTTAGATGGCCTCCCCCGCACTGAAGCTTTCTTT. Together with reference TRBV7-2 and TRBJ1-1, the CDR3 gives the full variable domain: GAGVSQSPSNKVTEKGKDVELRCDPISGHTALYWYRQSLGQGLEFLIYFQGNSAPDKSGLPSDRFSAERTGGSVSTLTIQRTQQEDSAVYLCASSLDGLPRTEAFFGQGTRLTVV.

This chain connects TRBV28 to TRBJ1-1, with TRBD1 matching 9 bases. The germline gives CDR1 MDHEN, CDR2 SYDVKM. There are 14 residues in the CDR3. Trimming cost V 9 bases and J 4 bases; bases outside gene matches: 9. CDR3 protein: CASTTGGTGTEAFF. CDR3 in DNA: TGTGCCAGTACGACAGGGGGGACGGGCACTGAAGCTTTCTTT.

The rearrangement links TRBV4-2 to TRBJ2-7; 12 nucleotides line up with TRBD1. Germline CDR1 LGHNA, CDR2 YNFKEQ. Losses at the gene ends were 4 bases for V and 6 bases for J; bases not matched to a gene: 7. The CDR3 contains 15 residues. CDR3 sequence (DNA): TGTGCCAGCAGCCGCTCGGGACAGGGGGCTGTCGAGCAGTACTTC. As protein: CASSRSGQGAVEQYF.

J is TRBJ1-2 and V is TRBV4-1; D ambiguous. Between the trimmed V and J ends, which lost 0 bases and 13 bases, there was a span of 15 bases. CDR1 and CDR2 from the germline V gene are MGHRA and YSYEKL. This CDR3 has 13 amino acids. Here the CDR3 reads CASSQDRLETGTF. The CDR3 bases are TGCGCCAGCAGCCAAGATCGTTTGGAGACCGGCACCTTC.

The rearrangement uses TRBV19 and TRBJ1-2; 10 nucleotides align to TRBD1. The V segment lost 3 bases and the J segment 4 bases; nucleotides outside the gene matches: 5. The CDR3 loop spans 15 amino acids. CDR1 is LNHDA and CDR2 is SQIVND in the germline V gene (reference sequence). For the CDR3, the DNA is TGTGCCAGTAGTATGGGGACAGGGGCCGTCTATGGCTACACCTTC. This encodes CASSMGTGAVYGYTF.

The chain links TRBV7-2 to TRBJ2-7; TRBD2 agrees at 9 bases. CDR1 and CDR2 (germline): SGHTA, FQGNSA. V lost 0 bases to trimming and J lost 2 bases; unmatched junction nucleotides: 5. The CDR3 length is 16 residues. The DNA of the CDR3 is TGTGCCAGCAGCTTAGCAGCTAGCGGGGCAACCTACGAGCAGTACTTC. It is translated as CASSLAASGATYEQYF.

V usage is TRBV6-1 and J usage is TRBJ2-1; a weak D match, TRBD2 (6 bases). Trimming took off 1 base at V and 1 base at J, with 8 bases between the two ends. Germline loops: CDR1 MNHNS, CDR2 SASEGT. The CDR3 loop spans 15 amino acids. CDR3 in amino acids: CASSEGRGSYNEQFF. The CDR3 nucleotides are TGTGCCAGCAGTGAAGGGCGGGGTTCCTACAATGAGCAGTTCTTC.